The sequence of this TCR beta chain was determined in a study of cytomegalovirus exposure and HLA in healthy donors. Broader study findings: A list of around 160 TCR beta chains associated with cytomegalovirus was given. The authors excluded some V segments, including TRBV6-2 and TRBV6-3, as indistinguishable.

On this clone itself: Its antigen is not known.

Germline CDR1 and CDR2: LGHNA and YSLEER. The CDR3 is 14 residues long. Trimming took 1 base from V and 7 from J, leaving 13 bases between them. PCR was performed using 60 Vbeta and 13 Jbeta primers. In the original analysis: Later analysis identified approximately 88 million unique TCR beta chains, approximately 10 million shared. Using immunoSEQ multiplex PCR, the repertoire was profiled, and TCRdb retains in-frame clones only, with some absent. The DNA was the basis for D and trimming; V, J and clone size are from that table. This sample carries over 150,000 clones, about 76% of them seen once, and the ten largest clones take 7% to 8.5%.

The sequencing input was PBMCs. The rearrangement uses TRBV4-3 and TRBJ1-2, with a tentative D call TRBD1 (5 bases). The sequence derives from a male donor in good health and CMV-seropositive. The CDR3 bases are TGCGCCAGCAGCCAAGTAGTAGGGGCGCTTGGCTACACCTTC. Its protein product is CASSQVVGALGYTF.